This T cell receptor beta chain was captured in a study of shared clonotypes between healthy human individuals. Study as a whole: Sampling drew on donors who were a couple of women and a few men aged 18 to 49. Overall study findings and caveats: What naive subsets generally showed was a larger estimated richness than memory subsets showed.

Per the study methods: For the immunoSEQ data, sequences were junction-only without quality scores, so filtering differed. Method: immunoSEQ multiplex PCR; TCRdb's copy keeps in-frame clones and lacks some. The DNA was the basis for D and trimming; V, J and clone size are from that table. The sample carries hundreds of thousands of clones, about 80% recorded once. V shed 5 bases and J 5 bases; nucleotides not matched to a gene: 5. Per germline, CDR1 SGHTA and CDR2 FQGNSA. The CDR3 sequence is 13 residues long. As to this clone: The antigen is unknown.

CD4+ cells were split into CD45RA+ naive and CD45RA-negative memory subsets. Source material: memory CD4+ T cells sorted from blood. Subset specified: CD45RA-negative fraction. The sequence derives from a woman in her thirties in good health. The rearrangement joins TRBV7-2 to TRBJ1-1, with TRBD1 matching over 7 bases. In DNA form, the CDR3 reads TGTGCCAGCAGCCGACAGGGTTATACTGAAGCTTTCTTT. This translates into CASSRQGYTEAFF.